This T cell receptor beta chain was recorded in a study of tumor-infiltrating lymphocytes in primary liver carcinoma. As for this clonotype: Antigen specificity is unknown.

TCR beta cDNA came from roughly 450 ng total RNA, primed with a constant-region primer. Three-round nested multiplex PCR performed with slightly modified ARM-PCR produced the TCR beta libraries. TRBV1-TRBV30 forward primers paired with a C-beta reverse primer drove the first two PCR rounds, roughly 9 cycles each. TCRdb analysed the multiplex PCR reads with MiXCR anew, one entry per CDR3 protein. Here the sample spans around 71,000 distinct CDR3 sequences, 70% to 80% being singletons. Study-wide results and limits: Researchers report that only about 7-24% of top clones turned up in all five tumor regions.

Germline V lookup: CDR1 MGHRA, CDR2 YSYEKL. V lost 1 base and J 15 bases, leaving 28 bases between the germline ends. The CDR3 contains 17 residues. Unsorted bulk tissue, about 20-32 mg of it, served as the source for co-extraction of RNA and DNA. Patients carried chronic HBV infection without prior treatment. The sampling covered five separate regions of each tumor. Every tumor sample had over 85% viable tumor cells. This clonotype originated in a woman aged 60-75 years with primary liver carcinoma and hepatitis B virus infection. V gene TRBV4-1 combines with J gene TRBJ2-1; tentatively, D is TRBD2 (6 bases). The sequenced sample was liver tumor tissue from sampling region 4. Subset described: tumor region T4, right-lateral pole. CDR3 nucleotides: TGCGCCAGCAGCCAAGGGGCTGGGGGAGGTCCCTACAATGTGCGGTTCTTC. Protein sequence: CASSQGAGGGPYNVRFF.